The 15 T cell receptor beta chains presented below share a single source sample, sequenced in a study of beta chain features in type 1 diabetes. Study-wide results and limits: All four CD4+ subsets of Type 1 diabetes patients contained TCRB CDR3s that were moderately but significantly shorter.

For these receptors, no antigen is known. The investigators reverse transcribed all of the isolated RNA, so they sequenced expressed TCRB transcripts. The protocol was immunoSEQ multiplex PCR, while the TCRdb copy is restricted to in-frame clones and leaves out a portion. Of 350,000 to 400,000 clones listed, roughly an eighth are singletons. What was sequenced was naive CD4+ T cells from blood. The receptor source for this set is a woman between 18 and 30 years old with type 1 diabetes.

The chain links TRBV19 to TRBJ1-5; 7 bases map to TRBD1. The CDR3 has 16 residues. Trimming at V came to 5 bases and at J to 6 bases, leaving 13 bases not matched to a gene. Germline CDR1 LNHDA, CDR2 SQIVND (reference sequence). The CDR3 DNA follows: TGTGCCAGTAGTGCACCGACGAGGGGGCGCGGTCAGCCCCAGCATTTT. This codes for CASSAPTRGRGQPQHF.

This chain uses TRBV25-1 with TRBJ1-2; tentative D call: TRBD1 (5 bases). CDR3 size: 14 residues. V gave up 2 bases and J gave up 3 bases, with 10 bases separating them. Germline V gives CDR1 MGHDK, CDR2 SYGVNS. In DNA, the CDR3 is TGTGCCAGCAGTGAACTGGGGCGGCACTATGGCTACACCTTC. Translated: CASSELGRHYGYTF.

V is TRBV29-1 and J is TRBJ2-5, with 9 bases matching TRBD1. The CDR3 extends over 18 amino acids. CDR1 is SQVTM and CDR2 is ANQGSEA in the germline V gene. V lost 6 bases to trimming and J lost 2 bases; unmatched junction nucleotides: 19. The DNA of the CDR3 is TGCAGCGTCCAAGGAGGGACAGGGACCTTTAAGTCGCAAGAGACCCAGTACTTC. Encoded protein: CSVQGGTGTFKSQETQYF.

The rearrangement joins TRBV7-9 to TRBJ2-7; 7 bases line up with TRBD1. The length of the CDR3 is 13 residues. CDR1 and CDR2 from the germline V gene are SEHNR and FQNEAQ (reference sequence). Unmatched junction bases numbered 6, after V lost 5 bases and J lost 5 bases. DNA of the CDR3: TGTGCCAGCAGCCGACAGGGTGTCGACGAGCAGTACTTC. Translating gives CASSRQGVDEQYF.

This clone was detected only a few times. This chain joins TRBV19 and TRBJ2-1, with a tentative D call TRBD2 (6 bases). The CDR3 has 14 amino acids. Trimming removed 7 bases from V and 6 bases from J, with 16 bases in between. CDR1 is LNHDA and CDR2 is SQIVND in the germline V gene (reference sequence). The DNA for the CDR3 is TGTGCCAGTAAGATGTCAATGCGGGGCAATGAGCAGTTCTTC. Its protein is CASKMSMRGNEQFF.

The V gene is TRBV29-1, the J gene TRBJ2-5; 9 nucleotides align to TRBD1. The trim removed 6 bases at V and 4 bases at J, leaving 6 bases unmatched. Looked up from germline, CDR1 is SQVTM and CDR2 is ANQGSEA. The CDR3 is made up of 13 amino acids. CDR3 sequence reads: CSVPTGGRETQYF. The CDR3 coding sequence is TGCAGCGTCCCGACAGGGGGAAGAGAGACCCAGTACTTC.

The chain joins TRBV30 to TRBJ2-7; no clear D gene. The CDR3 is made up of 14 amino acids. Germline CDR1 GTSNPN, CDR2 SVGIG (reference sequence). Trimming cost V 4 bases and J 4 bases, with 17 bases left between them. DNA of the CDR3: TGTGCCTGGACCCACAGAACATACAGTTACGAGCAGTACTTC. It encodes CAWTHRTYSYEQYF. The full variable domain, in which reference TRBV30 and TRBJ2-7 provide the parts outside the CDR3, is SQTIHQWPATLVQPVGSPLSLECTVEGTSNPNLYWYRQAAGRGLQLLFYSVGIGQISSEVPQNLSASRPQDRQFILSSKKLLLSDSGFYLCAWTHRTYSYEQYFGPGTRLTVT.

V and J are TRBV9 and TRBJ2-5; tentatively, D is TRBD1 (6 bases). Germline V gives CDR1 SGDLS, CDR2 YYNGEE. V lost 1 base and J 3 bases, leaving 19 bases between the germline ends. CDR3 length: 17 amino acids. This CDR3 is CASSVQGPSRPEETQYF. The CDR3 DNA is TGTGCCAGCAGCGTACAGGGGCCGTCTCGGCCGGAAGAGACCCAGTACTTC.

This clone has more than one count but fewer than ten. This rearrangement joins TRBV7-2 to TRBJ2-3; no reliable D call. This CDR3 is 14 amino acids long. V gave up 1 base and J gave up 5 bases, with 10 bases separating them. The germline V gene encodes CDR1 SGHTA and CDR2 FQGNSA. The CDR3: CASSLVVLRDTQYF. In DNA, the CDR3 is TGTGCCAGCAGCTTAGTCGTCCTCAGAGATACGCAGTATTTT.

The CDR3 loop reads CAWSALGGGETQYF. The DNA for the CDR3 is TGTGCCTGGAGTGCTTTAGGGGGAGGGGAGACCCAGTACTTC. This chain links TRBV30 with TRBJ2-5, with a weak D call TRBD2 (7 bases). Between the trimmed V and J ends, which lost 1 base and 5 bases, there was a span of 14 bases. The CDR3 is 14 residues long. From germline, CDR1 is GTSNPN and CDR2 SVGIG (reference sequence).

This clone showed up just a few times. CDR3: CASMMASGDYNEQFF. The CDR3 region has the DNA TGCGCCAGCATGATGGCTAGCGGGGATTACAATGAGCAGTTCTTC. The chain couples TRBV5-1 to TRBJ2-1; TRBD2 matches at 9 bases. J was trimmed by 4 bases and V by 6 bases; bases with no gene match: 8. CDR1 and CDR2 (germline): SGHRS, YFSETQ. The CDR3 totals 15 residues.

V is TRBV21-1 and J is TRBJ1-1. TRBV21-1 is a known pseudogene. This CDR3 spans 14 amino acids. The CDR3 is CASSKRGGQDEAFF. Written as DNA, the CDR3 is TGTGCCAGCAGCAAAAGGGGGGGTCAGGATGAAGCTTTCTTT.

This clone was seen a handful of times. This chain joins TRBV29-1 and TRBJ2-2, with 7 positions matching TRBD1. V lost 6 bases, J lost 1 base, and 5 bases stayed unmatched. Germline CDR1 is SQVTM and CDR2 is ANQGSEA. The CDR3 is made up of 14 amino acids. In nucleotides, the CDR3 is TGCAGCGTGGAGGACAGGCTGAACACCGGGGAGCTGTTTTTT. Translated: CSVEDRLNTGELFF.

In this sample, this clone turned up a few times. The gene calls are TRBV10-3 and TRBJ2-5; weak D call: TRBD1 (8 bases). The V end was cut by 4 bases, the J end by 2 bases, with 14 bases between. Germline values: CDR1 ENHRY, CDR2 SYGVKD. This CDR3 contains 15 residues. The DNA for the CDR3 is TGTGCCATCAGTGCCGACAGGGGAGGGCAAGAGACCCAGTACTTC. It translates to CAISADRGGQETQYF.

The V gene is TRBV4-3, the J gene TRBJ1-6; D unresolved. The CDR3 loop spans 16 amino acids. Trimming took off 3 bases at V and 6 bases at J, with 15 bases between the two ends. Germline values: CDR1 LGHNA, CDR2 YSLEER. CDR3 region: CASSQHMEAVNSPLHF. The CDR3 DNA reads as TGCGCCAGCAGCCAGCATATGGAGGCAGTTAATTCACCCCTCCACTTT.